The present TCR beta chain was sequenced within a study of Graves' ophthalmopathy and Graves' hyperthyroidism. This clonotype came up many times. Trimming shortened V by 5 bases and J by 3 bases, and 13 bases separated the two germline ends. The germline CDR1 and CDR2 sequences are SGHTA and FQGTGA. The CDR3 is 14 residues long. Investigators amplified TCR beta CDR3 regions from RNA transcripts. Scientists carried out first-round RT-PCR using HTBI primers and then a second-round multiplex PCR. Each CDR3 protein is one row after TCRdb ran MiXCR on the multiplex PCR reads. The sample contains approximately 1.2 million distinct CDR3 sequences, roughly two fifths of which appear only once.

The sequencing input was peripheral blood or thyroid tissue (not recorded which). This chain uses TRBV7-3 with TRBJ1-1; weak D call: TRBD1 (5 bases). This TCR derives from an adult man with Graves' hyperthyroidism. In DNA, the CDR3 is TGTGCCAGCAGCCCTGGACCAGGGTACACTGAAGCTTTCTTT. Translation: CASSPGPGYTEAFF.